This T cell receptor (beta chain) was sequenced for a study of type 1 regulatory T cells. Overall study results and limits: Tr1 cells had a more restricted TCR repertoire than non-Tr1 cells.

V was clipped by 8 bases and J by 0 bases, with 11 bases between them. CDR1 is SGHNT, CDR2 YENEEA, per germline. There are 13 residues in the CDR3. TCRdb reprocessed the reads via MiXCR and lists one record per CDR3 protein. This table has 60,000 to 70,000 distinct CDR3 sequences, nearly 50% appearing once. This clonotype was seen a handful of times. Its antigen is not known. V and J are TRBV11-3 and TRBJ2-7; D could derive from TRBD1 or TRBD2 (5 bases each). Sequencing was carried out using cultured non-Tr1 T cells, either the whole culture or a sorted T cell fraction (not recorded which). The clonotype was recovered from a human donor in good health. The DNA of the CDR3 is TGTGCCAGCCGGGGACGGATCTCCTACGAGCAGTACTTC. This translates into CASRGRISYEQYF.